The present entry profiles one T cell receptor beta chain with its context. Its antigen target is currently unknown. No much larger clone exists at a distance of one base, and base qualities are not known. This record belongs to a study of cytomegalovirus exposure and HLA in healthy donors (dated by TCRdb to the late 2010s). Regarding the study in general: In an earlier analysis of fewer than 750 of the donors, around 290 Gb of sequence data and some 100 million unique TCR beta sequences from roughly 200 million T cells were reported. An early release that covered 500 to 800 HLA-typed donors contained approximately 300 gigabases of sequencing data and tens of millions of unique TCR sequences. Of the roughly 410 genotyped donors, less than 90% were placed in the genetic ancestry cluster associated with self-reported Caucasian donors. The study aimed to test whether cataloging public T cell receptors could reveal signatures of past pathogen exposure. The study profiled the T cell repertoires of 500 to 800 subjects by immunosequencing and related them to cytomegalovirus serostatus. In addition to the first cohort of about 650 subjects, a separate validation cohort of 120 different subjects was used. To predict cytomegalovirus infection status, the study brought together high-throughput TCR immunosequencing, statistical association of individual TCRs with disease status, and machine learning. A later analysis re-analyzed previously published TCR beta repertoires from 550 to 700 donors and added high-resolution HLA genotyping to study TCR occurrence patterns. Rather than drawing on any new phenotypic data, the later analysis identified candidate immune exposures from TCR beta sequences and the way those sequences occurred across donors. An earlier analysis of 587 of the donors applied high-throughput TCR beta sequencing to assess whether each TCR beta V gene segment acted as functional or pseudogenic. Donor age, sex, ethnicity and CMV serostatus were collected together with the repertoire data. A later genetic analysis used genome-wide SNP genotypes for about three fifths of the 666 donors, treating that subset as a discovery cohort. All discovery cohort repertoires had been generated using a single sequencing platform. Class I and class II HLA loci were covered by the typing at four-digit resolution. Typing coverage differed by locus: A, B, C, DRB1 and DQB1 were typed in about 620-640 donors, DQA1 in roughly 510, DPA1 in around 600, and DPB1 in approximately 450. A handful of DR-DQ haplotypes were handled as single units for association and clustering because linkage in the cohort was strong. On average, roughly 240,000 unique TCR beta nucleotide sequences were sequenced per donor among 398 genotyped donors of the cohort, with roughly 20% of those sequences being non-productive.

The paper's findings and limits, for the study overall: CMV serostatus was the only immune exposure information available for the cohort. In this cohort, only TCR beta chains were sequenced, and detectable features were limited by the absence of alpha or paired-chain data. In a later analysis, the rate of TCR association differed among HLA loci, with DRB1 alleles having the most associated TCRs and HLA-C alleles having the fewest. While some public TCRs were present in many individuals, most TCR sequences turned up only very rarely across donors. According to a later analysis, parvovirus B19, influenza, CMV and Epstein-Barr virus appeared linked to several top co-occurrence clusters. In both the original and validation cohorts, the classifier was reported to diagnose cytomegalovirus status with high specificity and sensitivity. A later genetic analysis associated a missense DCLRE1C variant with V-gene and J-gene trimming of TCR beta chains, and an independent cohort replicated the association. Three of the identified cytomegalovirus-associated TCR beta chains were confirmed in vitro to be specific for cytomegalovirus antigens. According to the authors, the approach could potentially be generalized to other disease states and immunological phenotypes. In the study, 164 TCR beta chains were listed as associated with cytomegalovirus. In a later genetic analysis, fewer N-insertions in productive TCRs were reported among donors in an Asian-associated ancestry cluster than the 666-donor mean. The earlier analysis of 587 of the donors excluded about 16 rarely observed V segments, including chromosome 9 orphons, because counts were too low. Sequencing depth was assumed to be roughly uniform across donors in the presence/absence analyses, though that assumption may not hold. Most CMV-associated TCR beta chains appeared to be HLA-restricted in a later analysis, and the HLA associations seemed to be driven largely by CMV exposure. A group of highly shared sequence variants was considered likely to be a technical artifact of the sequencing pipeline. HLA typing was unavailable for some donors at each locus, so association tests used only the typed subset. Compared with equally common non-associated chains, HLA-associated TCR beta chains in a later analysis were more clonally expanded and had lower generation probabilities. Linkage disequilibrium might explain the correlated functional status among segregating V segments, but an unknown experimental factor could not be excluded. A further reported finding was that TCR beta sequences accurately predicted the HLA-A and HLA-B alleles for most subjects in the first cohort. Broadly in line with IMGT annotations, most TCR beta V segments showed up in productive rearrangements about 90% or about 30% of the time in an earlier analysis of under 700 of the donors. Assigning TCR associations to individual alleles was difficult when HLA alleles, especially DR and DQ, strongly co-occurred. Specific HLA alleles were associated with around 18,000 TCR beta sequences at a false discovery rate of 0.05 in a later analysis.

Receptor libraries were prepared by the immunoSEQ multiplex PCR assay. A mixture of 60 forward primers for TCR Vbeta segments and 13 reverse primers for TCR Jbeta segments was used in the multiplex PCR. A multiplex PCR assay on genomic DNA amplified the CDR3 region of rearranged TCR beta genes. Amplified TCR beta libraries were sequenced as 87-base-pair reads on the Illumina HiSeq System. Concerning the study's data processing: Across the 500 to 850 repertoires, a later analysis counted tens of millions of unique TCR beta chains, around 11 million of which were shared by at least two donors. A nearest-neighbor algorithm error-corrected the raw reads and collapsed the reads into unique sequences, merging closely related sequences to remove PCR and sequencing errors. V, D and J gene segments were assigned by aligning CDR3 sequences to IMGT reference sequences. For a sequence to be retained, a match of at least six nucleotides was required to both a V gene segment and a J gene segment. A rearrangement counted as productive if the CDR3 had no stop codons and remained in frame with V and J, and every other rearrangement counted as non-productive. Following IMGT convention, CDR3 was defined as the stretch from the second conserved V-encoded cysteine up to the conserved J-encoded phenylalanine. In an earlier analysis of some 550 of the donors, sequences lacking an unambiguous match to a single V gene segment were excluded. An earlier analysis of 587 of the donors classified V segments as functional when productive rearrangements were above 56.7% and as segregating when the standard deviation between donors was above 5%. A statistical classification framework was built to diagnose cytomegalovirus status from the catalog of TCR beta chain sequences. In a later analysis, V and J genes were assigned by comparing TCR nucleotide sequences against IMGT/GENE-DB human TR gene sequences. In a later analysis, CDR3 sequences and most-parsimonious VDJ recombination scenarios were assigned using the TCRdist pipeline. In a later analysis, each TCR beta chain was defined by its CDR3 amino acid sequence together with its V-gene family, and reads without a unique V-gene family were excluded. To address suspected cross-contamination and a sequencing artifact, a later analysis removed a few hundred highly shared, low-generation-probability nucleotide sequences. In a later analysis, a clonal expansion index for each public chain was calculated from normalized within-repertoire ranks of inferred template counts. In a later analysis, generation probabilities were computed using a VDJ recombination model fitted to out-of-frame rearrangements, and the results were checked against IGoR. In a later analysis, hypergeometric tests were used to score TCR-TCR, TCR-HLA and TCR-CMV co-occurrence, with a repertoire-size bias correction applied to TCR pairs. To estimate false discovery rates, a later analysis permuted the HLA or CMV assignments 20 times. In a later analysis, co-occurring TCRs were grouped using DBSCAN, and TCRdist sequence similarity was added for clustering within HLA-allele-positive subsets. Repertoires with fewer than 30,000 or more than 120,000 public chains, plus five repertoires with anomalous nucleotide sharing, were excluded from co-occurrence clustering. As stored in TCRdb, this immuneACCESS dataset retains in-frame rearrangements with V and J assigned. A fraction of the clones does not appear; measured against another copy, unresolved V genes explain less than half of the discrepancy, and the remainder lacks a known reason. V and J calls and clone size come straight from that table; D and trimming were deduced from the DNA. Present in this sample are 100,000 to 150,000 clones, around 78% of which were seen just once. The ten largest account for over 1.5% of the sample.

The cohort comprised approximately 700 healthy bone marrow donors. At the time of sampling, all cohort members were nominally healthy, though unrecorded immune exposures were likely present. The donor was CMV seronegative and was included in the group of about 400 seronegative cohort members. Every donor gave a peripheral blood sample, and the peripheral blood mononuclear cells from that sample were used for TCR beta sequencing. The Qiagen DNeasy Blood Extraction Kit was used to extract genomic DNA from the blood cell samples. The source is a woman aged 40 to 50 in good health and CMV-seronegative. Sequenced input: PBMCs.

The DNA reads as follows: TGTGCCACCAGCAGAGGTCCAGGGGGAAGTGGAAACACCATATATTTT. This codes for CATSRGPGGSGNTIYF. Here the chain combines TRBV15 and TRBJ1-3; the central 7 bases match TRBD1. The CDR3 runs 16 residues from the cysteine to the phenylalanine. Only CDR3 DNA remains: 48 bases, in frame from the first base. From a lookup of the germline V gene (reference sequence), CDR1 and CDR2 are LNHNV and YYDKDF. At the junction V is shortened by 1 base and J by 3 bases; bases outside the gene matches: 6.